The source of this T cell receptor (beta chain) is a study of shared clonotypes between healthy human individuals. Donors were healthy HIV-negative adults without recent acute infections or vaccinations. Here immunoSEQ multiplex PCR was the method, and the copy in TCRdb shows in-frame clones only, minus some. The sample yields some 1,400,000 clones, over 95% seen once. The CDR3 runs to 16 residues. Trimming removed 4 bases from V and 6 bases from J, with 23 bases in between. Germline V gene sequence: CDR1 SGDLS, CDR2 YYNGEE. Source material: naive CD4+ T cells sorted from blood. Subset here: CD45RA+ positively selected. This TCR was recovered from a man aged 30-40 years in good health. This rearrangement joins TRBV9 to TRBJ2-7; possible D gene TRBD1, 6 bases. The CDR3: CASSSYPGAGVGEQYF. As DNA, the CDR3 is TGTGCCAGCAGCTCATACCCCGGGGCAGGGGTGGGCGAGCAGTACTTC.